These T cell receptor beta chains were read from a single sample in a study of T cell responses to AZD1222 COVID-19 vaccine. Only in-frame clones appear in the TCRdb table, and some are missing; sequencing was by immunoSEQ multiplex PCR. The sample gives approximately 110,000 clones, 92% of which show up once; about 1.2% is in the top ten. The material was peripheral blood, obtained on day 0 of AZD1222 vaccination. These receptors originate from an adult in good health. Each CDR3 is given with its conserved first and last residue. The order of the fields is D gene, V gene, clone size, J gene, CDR3 DNA, CDR3 protein. The D gene is left open where the match is weak. Some rows mark clone size as missing; the rest say once, few, many or name a class of expanded clone.

TRBD1,TRBV7-9,.,TRBJ1-1,TGTGCCAGCAGCCCGCCCGCCAGGGGGCTTACTGAAGCTTTCTTT,CASSPPARGLTEAFF
.,TRBV6-1,.,TRBJ1-5,TGTGCCAGCAGTGATTCTAGGGGAGGCAATCAGCCCCAGCATTTT,CASSDSRGGNQPQHF
TRBD1,TRBV5-4,.,TRBJ1-1,TGTGCCAGCAGCTTCGGGACAGGGGCATCGGGCACTGAAGCTTTCTTT,CASSFGTGASGTEAFF
.,TRBV9,.,TRBJ1-2,TGTGCCAGCAGGGCAACCCCGACGGGGAACTATGGCTACACCTTC,CASRATPTGNYGYTF
.,TRBV5-1,.,TRBJ1-1,TGCGCCAGCAGCCGGGCGGGGGGCACTGAAGCTTTCTTT,CASSRAGGTEAFF
TRBD1,TRBV10-3,.,TRBJ1-3,TGTGCCATCAGTGGGGCCGGGACAGGCAGGGGAAACACCATATATTTT,CAISGAGTGRGNTIYF
TRBD1,TRBV6-5,.,TRBJ1-2,TGTGCCAGCAGTTACTCGAACGGACAGGGGGCGGGTGGCTACACCTTC,CASSYSNGQGAGGYTF
TRBD2,TRBV7-9,once,TRBJ2-7,TGTGCCAGCAGCTTGGACATTTCGGGACTAGTCCTCTACGAGCAGTACTTC,CASSLDISGLVLYEQYF
.,TRBV3-1/TRBV3-2,.,TRBJ2-1,TGTGCCAGCAGCCATCTAGCGAACAATGAGCAGTTCTTC,CASSHLANNEQFF
.,TRBV5-1,.,TRBJ1-1,TGCGCCAGCAGCTTGGGTAGGCCGAACACTGAAGCTTTCTTT,CASSLGRPNTEAFF
.,TRBV19,.,TRBJ1-2,TGTGCCAGTACCGGTCCCGGGACAACTTGGAGGGGCTACACCTTC,CASTGPGTTWRGYTF
TRBD2,TRBV4-3,.,TRBJ2-1,TGCGCCAGCAGCCAAGAAGCCCTAGCGGGACTTAATGAGCAGTTCTTC,CASSQEALAGLNEQFF
TRBD2,TRBV15,.,TRBJ2-3,TGTGCCACCAGCAGCGGGACTAGCGGCACAGATACGCAGTATTTT,CATSSGTSGTDTQYF
TRBD1,TRBV18,once,TRBJ2-7,TGTGCCAGCTCACCCTGGACAGGGGCATCCTACGAGCAGTACTTC,CASSPWTGASYEQYF
.,TRBV6-5,.,TRBJ1-5,.,CASSSSGGNQPQHF
.,TRBV10-3,.,TRBJ1-3,TGTGCCATCAGTGGGACATCGGAAGGAAACACCATATATTTT,CAISGTSEGNTIYF
TRBD1,TRBV30,.,TRBJ1-3,TGTGCCTGGAGTGCCGGGACAGGGGGCATTGGAAACACCATATATTTT,CAWSAGTGGIGNTIYF
.,TRBV6-1,once,TRBJ1-5,TGTGCCAGCAGTGAAGCGCACACAGCTAGCAATCAGCCCCAGCATTTT,CASSEAHTASNQPQHF
.,TRBV24-1,.,TRBJ2-4,TGTGCCACCAGCGTAGGGCAGGGTGGCATTCAGTACTTC,CATSVGQGGIQYF
.,TRBV11-2,.,TRBJ2-1,TGTGCCAGCAGCTTAGAGCTCACCGGGACCGACAATGAGCAGTTCTTC,CASSLELTGTDNEQFF
.,TRBV5-1,.,TRBJ1-4,TGCGCCAGCAGCTTGACCCACGGACAGTTTAATGAAAAACTGTTTTTT,CASSLTHGQFNEKLFF
TRBD1,TRBV7-6,few,TRBJ1-5,TGTGCCAGCAGCTCCACAGGGGCCCACCGGCCCCAGCATTTT,CASSSTGAHRPQHF
.,TRBV7-2,.,TRBJ2-5,TGTGCCAGCAGCTTCCGACAGCAGACCCAGTACTTC,CASSFRQQTQYF
.,TRBV6-6,.,TRBJ2-1,TGTGCCAGCAGTTACGCGGGACTGAACAATGAGCAGTTCTTC,CASSYAGLNNEQFF
.,TRBV5-6,.,TRBJ2-3,TGTGCCAGCAGCTTGGGGCAGCTCACAGATACGCAGTATTTT,CASSLGQLTDTQYF
TRBD1,TRBV7-3,.,TRBJ1-6,TGTGCCAGCAGCTCCGGACAGGAGAATTCACCCCTCCACTTT,CASSSGQENSPLHF
TRBD1,TRBV3-1/TRBV3-2,.,TRBJ1-2,TGTGCCAGCAGCCAAGATGTGGAGACAGGGGGAAACCATGGCTACACCTTC,CASSQDVETGGNHGYTF
TRBD1,TRBV6-5,.,TRBJ2-6,TGTGCCAGCAGTTCGGGACAGCTCTCTGGGGCCAACGTCCTGACTTTC,CASSSGQLSGANVLTF
.,TRBV4-3,.,TRBJ1-4,TGCGCCAGCAGCCCCAAACCTGGGGGAACTAATGAAAAACTGTTTTTT,CASSPKPGGTNEKLFF
.,TRBV9,.,TRBJ2-2,TGTGCCAGCAGCGTAGGGGCTAGCCGAAACACCGGGGAGCTGTTTTTT,CASSVGASRNTGELFF
.,TRBV19,.,TRBJ1-4,TGTGCCAGTAAACCCGGGTGGGAGAGTGAAAAACTGTTTTTT,CASKPGWESEKLFF
TRBD1,TRBV19,.,TRBJ1-4,TGTGCCAGCCTCCACCCCGGGACAGGGGACGAAAAACTGTTTTTT,CASLHPGTGDEKLFF
.,TRBV19,few,TRBJ1-5,TGTGCCAGTAGTATAGGGTCCGGGGGCGAGCCCCAGCATTTT,CASSIGSGGEPQHF
TRBD1,TRBV19,.,TRBJ1-5,TGTGCCAGTAGTACCTCGAGGGGGCCCCAGCCCCAGCATTTT,CASSTSRGPQPQHF
TRBD2,TRBV24-1,.,TRBJ2-4,TGTGCCACCAGTGATAGCGGGAGCTCCAAAAACATTCAGTACTTC,CATSDSGSSKNIQYF
.,TRBV9,.,TRBJ2-2,TGTGCCAGCAGCGTAGTAGTGGCCGGGGAGCTGTTTTTT,CASSVVVAGELFF
TRBD1,TRBV3-1/TRBV3-2,.,TRBJ1-2,TGTGCCAGCAGCCGCAGGGGGCGAGAAGGAGGCTACACCTTC,CASSRRGREGGYTF
TRBD1,TRBV19,once,TRBJ1-1,TGTGCCAGTAGGGTGACAGGGGGCAGGCACACTGAAGCTTTCTTT,CASRVTGGRHTEAFF
.,TRBV28,few,TRBJ2-2,TGTGCCAGCATCACCCGGGCAGGGAACACCGGGGAGCTGTTTTTT,CASITRAGNTGELFF
.,TRBV15,.,TRBJ1-1,TGTGCCACCAGCAGCGGAATCGGCAGTAACACTGAAGCTTTCTTT,CATSSGIGSNTEAFF
.,TRBV4-2,.,TRBJ1-5,TGTGCCAGCAGCCAAGATCGGAGCAATCAGCCCCAGCATTTT,CASSQDRSNQPQHF
.,TRBV7-2,.,TRBJ2-2,TGTGCCAGCAGCTTAGATAACAGGGTCGGGGAGCTGTTTTTT,CASSLDNRVGELFF
TRBD1,TRBV6-5,.,TRBJ2-4,TGTGCCAGCAGAAAGACAGGGGGCGTCGAAAACATTCAGTACTTC,CASRKTGGVENIQYF
.,TRBV18,.,TRBJ2-3,TGTGCCAGCTCACGGAGCACAGATACGCAGTATTTT,CASSRSTDTQYF
TRBD2,TRBV5-1,.,TRBJ2-3,TGCGCCAGCAGCTTCCGACTAGCGGGGGACACAGATACGCAGTATTTT,CASSFRLAGDTDTQYF
.,TRBV4-3,.,TRBJ1-2,TGCGCCAGCAGCCAAGACTTTGGGGCTAACTATGGCTACACCTTC,CASSQDFGANYGYTF
.,TRBV6-5,.,TRBJ2-7,TGTGCCAGCAGTTACGAAGGGCGGTACTCCTACGAGCAGTACTTC,CASSYEGRYSYEQYF
.,TRBV10-1,.,TRBJ1-3,TGCGCCAGCAGTGTAGGGAAGACGCGAAACACCATATATTTT,CASSVGKTRNTIYF
TRBD2,TRBV4-2,.,TRBJ2-1,TGTGCCAGCAGCCTCTCTAGCGGATCCTACAATGAGCAGTTCTTC,CASSLSSGSYNEQFF
.,TRBV4-1,.,TRBJ2-7,TGCGCCAGCAGCCAAGATAGGCGGGACAGCTACGAGCAGTACTTC,CASSQDRRDSYEQYF
.,TRBV7-6,.,TRBJ2-7,TGTGCCAGCAGCTTAGACGAGGGGGTCTCCTACGAGCAGTACTTC,CASSLDEGVSYEQYF
TRBD2,TRBV19,once,TRBJ2-1,TGTGCCAGTACCCCCTTGGGACGAGCGGGAGGGTCCGCCAATGAGCAGTTCTTC,CASTPLGRAGGSANEQFF
TRBD2,TRBV7-3,.,TRBJ2-2,TGTGCCAGCAGCCTCCCTAGCGGGTGGGGTATGGGGGGCACCGGGGAGCTGTTTTTT,CASSLPSGWGMGGTGELFF